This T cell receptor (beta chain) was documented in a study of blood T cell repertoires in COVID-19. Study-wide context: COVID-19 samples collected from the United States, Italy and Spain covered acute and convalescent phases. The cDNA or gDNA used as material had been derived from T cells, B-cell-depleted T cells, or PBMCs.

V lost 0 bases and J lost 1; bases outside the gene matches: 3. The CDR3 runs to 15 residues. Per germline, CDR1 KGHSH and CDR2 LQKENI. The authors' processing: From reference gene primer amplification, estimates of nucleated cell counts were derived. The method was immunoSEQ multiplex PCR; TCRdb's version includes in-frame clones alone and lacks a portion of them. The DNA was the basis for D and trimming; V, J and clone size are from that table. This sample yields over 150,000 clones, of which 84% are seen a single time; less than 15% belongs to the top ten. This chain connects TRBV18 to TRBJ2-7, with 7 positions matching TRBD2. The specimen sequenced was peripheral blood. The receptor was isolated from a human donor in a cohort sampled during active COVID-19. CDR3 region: CASSPPGGSSYEQYF. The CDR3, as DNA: TGTGCCAGCTCACCACCGGGCGGGAGTTCCTACGAGCAGTACTTC.